Listed here are 2 T cell receptor beta chains from one sample, sequenced in a study of T-cell reconstitution after alpha-beta-depleted transplantation in children. A library of TCRbeta sequences, prepared with unique molecular identifiers, was generated. In TCRdb, the PCR reads were re-called with MiXCR into one record per CDR3 protein. The table has 400,000 to 550,000 distinct CDR3 sequences, more than 9% seen once. The sequences come from PBMCs, collected before TCRalphabeta/CD19-depleted stem cell transplant. Receptors originate from a child aged 2-9 years with inherited bone marrow failure, due to receive a stem cell transplant.

The chain is built from TRBV5-6 and TRBJ1-1, with no clear D. V was shortened by 7 bases and J by 0 bases, with 13 bases between the two germline ends. Germline loops: CDR1 SGHDT, CDR2 YYEEEE. CDR3 length: 14 residues. CDR3 region: CASRPRYMNTEAFF. For the CDR3, the DNA is TGTGCCAGCCGCCCGAGGTATATGAACACTGAAGCTTTCTTT.

This clonotype has at least ten counts. The chain joins TRBV29-1 to TRBJ2-7, with 12 bases fitting TRBD2. V shed 6 bases, J shed 5 bases, and the junction held 5 bases outside the gene matches. Germline V gene lookup returns CDR1 SQVTM and CDR2 ANQGSEA. This CDR3 is built from 13 residues. CDR3 region: CSVKLAGGNEQYF. The CDR3 DNA follows: TGCAGCGTGAAACTAGCGGGAGGCAACGAGCAGTACTTC.